This TCR beta chain was recorded in a study of CD8 T cells in ankylosing spondylitis. V lost 3 bases to trimming and J lost 3 bases; unmatched junction nucleotides: 3. The CDR3 loop spans 15 amino acids. Germline loops: CDR1 ENHRY, CDR2 SYGVKD. TCRdb reprocessed the 5' RACE reads via MiXCR and lists one record per CDR3 protein. The sample has about 240,000 distinct CDR3 sequences, 20% to 30% seen once. In regard to this clonotype: Its target is not known.

Regarding the study as a whole: Reports of some motif variants in reactive arthritis synovial fluid and blood predate this one.

The chain joins TRBV10-3 to TRBJ2-7; TRBD2 matches at 12 bases. The sample was blood, either unsorted or a sorted T cell fraction (not recorded which). This receptor was taken from a male donor with ankylosing spondylitis or in good health (not recorded which). CDR3 nucleotide sequence: TGTGCCATCAGTGATAGGACTAGCGGGATCTACGAGCAGTACTTC. Translation: CAISDRTSGIYEQYF.